What follows are 17 T cell receptor beta chains derived from one specimen sequenced in a study of shared clonotypes between healthy human individuals. Method: immunoSEQ multiplex PCR; TCRdb's copy keeps in-frame clones and lacks some. The sample has fewer than 650,000 clones; around 80% are singletons. Material for sequencing was PBMCs. Receptor source: a woman aged 40-49 years in good health. Some clones in this sample may be carry-over from other donors' samples.

Comment on this clone: At one of its ends the junction is not consistent with the germline gene, which may arise from a read error. CDR3 nucleotides: TGTGCCAGCGGTTACGGGGGACCGAATCAGCCCCAGCATTTT. As protein: CASGYGGPNQPQHF. The gene calls are TRBV6-5 and TRBJ1-5; D might be TRBD1 (5 bases). Germline values: CDR1 MNHEY, CDR2 SVGAGI. This CDR3 is built from 14 residues.

This clone occurred many times. The V gene is TRBV6-4, the J gene TRBJ2-3, with D unresolved. Trimming stripped 2 bases from V and 8 bases from J, with 14 bases between. There are 14 residues in the CDR3. The germline V gene encodes CDR1 MRHNA and CDR2 SNTAGT. The CDR3 DNA reads TGTGCCAGCAGTGACGGTCTAGAGCCGGGTACGCAGTATTTT. It encodes CASSDGLEPGTQYF.

The chain carries TRBV30 and TRBJ2-1; TRBD1 aligns across 8 bases. The CDR3 sequence is 15 residues long. Losses at the gene ends were 3 bases for V and 2 bases for J; bases not matched to a gene: 6. The germline CDR1 and CDR2 sequences are GTSNPN and SVGIG (reference sequence). The CDR3 loop reads CAWSRTGSTYNEQFF. CDR3 in DNA: TGTGCCTGGAGCCGGACAGGGTCTACCTACAATGAGCAGTTCTTC.

This rearrangement joins TRBV11-1 to TRBJ2-3; 9 bases align to TRBD2. J lost 3 bases, V lost 3 bases, and 4 bases had no gene match. The CDR3 length is 15 residues. The germline V gene encodes CDR1 SGHAT and CDR2 FQDESV (reference sequence). CDR3 sequence (DNA): TGTGCCAGCAGCTTTCTGGGACTAGCAACAGATACGCAGTATTTT. Protein sequence: CASSFLGLATDTQYF.

This sequence joins TRBV10-2 and TRBJ2-5, with 9 bases matching TRBD1. Germline values: CDR1 WSHSY, CDR2 SAAADI. The CDR3 contains 15 residues. Trimming cost V 6 bases and J 4 bases; bases outside gene matches: 9. CDR3 in amino acids: CASSVYRGLRETQYF. CDR3 DNA sequence: TGCGCCAGCAGCGTATACAGGGGGCTACGAGAGACCCAGTACTTC.

As for this clone: A much larger clone lies a single base off, so this may be a read error. Different DNA sequences within this sample yield the same CDR3. The chain employs TRBV28 and TRBJ2-7; 14 nucleotides agree with TRBD2. Germline-derived CDR1 and CDR2 are MDHEN and SYDVKM. This CDR3 contains 15 residues. In DNA, the CDR3 is TGTGCTAGCAGATTGGGACTAGCGGGAGTAAACGAGCAGTACTTC. It encodes CASRLGLAGVNEQYF.

On this clone: Other DNA sequences in the same sample also yield this CDR3. CDR3 sequence: CASSIGLLNEQFF. The CDR3 nucleotides are TGTGCCAGTAGTATCGGACTTCTCAATGAGCAGTTCTTC. The chain recombines TRBV19 with TRBJ2-1, with D tentatively TRBD2 (5 bases). Trimming cost V 3 bases and J 6 bases, with 9 bases left between them. CDR3 length equals 13 residues. CDR1 and CDR2 (germline): LNHDA, SQIVND (reference sequence).

The J gene is TRBJ1-1, the V gene TRBV6-6; 7 bases are shared with TRBD1. In germline, CDR1 is MNHNY, CDR2 SVGAGI (reference sequence). V shed 4 bases, J shed 4 bases, and the junction held 9 bases outside the gene matches. This CDR3 spans 15 amino acids. The DNA for the CDR3 is TGTGCCAGCAGTTCAACAGGGGTTTTGGGCACTGAAGCTTTCTTT. Translating it yields CASSSTGVLGTEAFF.

The genes are TRBV5-1 and TRBJ2-3, with D perhaps matching TRBD1 or TRBD2 (5 bases each). V gave up 3 bases and J gave up 2 bases, with 13 bases separating them. The germline V gene has CDR1 SGHRS and CDR2 YFSETQ. There are 15 residues in the CDR3. In DNA form, the CDR3 reads TGCGCCAGCAGCTCGGTTGGGGGAATCACAGATACGCAGTATTTT. It is translated as CASSSVGGITDTQYF.

The chain has TRBV14 and TRBJ2-7; maybe TRBD2 (5 bases). V was clipped by 4 bases and J by 6 bases, with 13 bases between them. Germline-derived CDR1 and CDR2 are SGHDN and FVKESK. This CDR3 region has 13 residues. CDR3 nucleotide sequence: TGTGCCAGCAGCCCACTAGAGGTCCGCGAGCAGTACTTC. Amino acid sequence: CASSPLEVREQYF.

CDR3 sequence (DNA): TGTGCCAGCAGCCTGGGACAGGAGGCAGATACGCAGTATTTT. It specifies CASSLGQEADTQYF. The rearrangement joins TRBV11-2 to TRBJ2-3; TRBD1 matches at 8 bases. J lost 4 bases, V lost 5 bases, and 5 bases had no gene match. CDR3 size: 14 residues. CDR1 and CDR2 (germline): SGHAT, FQNNGV.

This clone was found many times. This rearrangement joins TRBV7-9 to TRBJ2-7, with D hard to call. This CDR3 has 12 residues. In germline, CDR1 is SEHNR, CDR2 FQNEAQ (reference sequence). Trimming shortened V by 2 bases and J by 3 bases, and 5 bases separated the two germline ends. The CDR3 DNA reads TGTGCCAGCAGCTTAATGGACTACGAGCAGTACTTC. This gives the protein CASSLMDYEQYF.

This chain connects TRBV4-3 to TRBJ1-4; D is uncertain. Trimming removed 3 bases at V and 3 bases at J, with 11 bases between. The V gene's germline CDR1 is LGHNA and CDR2 YSLEER. This CDR3 contains 15 residues. The CDR3 nucleotides read TGCGCCAGCAGCCATGACGGGTTGGCTAATGAAAAACTGTTTTTT. Amino acid sequence: CASSHDGLANEKLFF.

This clone has a single count. This chain links TRBV7-8 with TRBJ2-5; D possibly matches TRBD1 or TRBD2 (6 bases each). CDR3 length: 14 amino acids. Trimming shortened V by 4 bases and J by 5 bases, and 14 bases separated the two germline ends. Germline V gene sequence: CDR1 SGHVS, CDR2 FQNEAQ. The CDR3 reads CASSWRGYGETQYF. In nucleotides, the CDR3 is TGTGCCAGCAGCTGGAGGGGGTATGGGGAGACCCAGTACTTC.

The genes are TRBV6-6 and TRBJ2-7; D perhaps matches TRBD1 (6 bases). The CDR3 is 15 residues long. Trimming stripped 7 bases from V and 0 bases from J, with 16 bases between. In germline, CDR1 is MNHNY, CDR2 SVGAGI (reference sequence). The CDR3 here is CASTLQGTSSYEQYF. CDR3 nucleotide sequence: TGTGCCAGCACCCTGCAGGGGACGAGCTCCTACGAGCAGTACTTC.

The chain couples TRBV30 to TRBJ2-3; TRBD2 matches 10 bases. J lost 0 bases, V lost 0 bases, and 6 bases had no gene match. The CDR3 has 17 amino acids. The germline CDR1 and CDR2 sequences are GTSNPN and SVGIG (reference sequence). For the CDR3, the DNA is TGTGCCTGGAGTGTATCGAGGACTAGCGGTAGCACAGATACGCAGTATTTT. It specifies CAWSVSRTSGSTDTQYF.

This clone has a count of ten or more. The rearrangement joins TRBV4-1 to TRBJ2-7; 10 nucleotides align to TRBD1. This CDR3 comprises 13 residues. Germline lookup yields CDR1 MGHRA and CDR2 YSYEKL. J was trimmed by 4 bases and V by 8 bases; bases with no gene match: 5. CDR3 residues: CASGGDRGYEQYF. The DNA of the CDR3 is TGCGCCAGCGGAGGGGACAGGGGTTACGAGCAGTACTTC.